This T cell receptor (beta chain) comes out of a study of T-cell memory formation after mild COVID-19. Notes on the study in general: Among clones contracting day 15 to 85, CD4/CD8 was balanced, whereas later expanders leaned CD4+.

This clonotype was detected only a few times. Its antigen remains unknown. The CDR3 loop spans 16 amino acids. Trimming took 3 bases from V and 5 from J; bases not matched to a gene: 5. Germline V CDR1 and CDR2: SGHRS, YFSETQ. TCRdb passed the 5' RACE reads through MiXCR, listing each CDR3 protein once. Among under 700,000 distinct CDR3 sequences listed, around 21% were seen once. Sequenced: PBMCs or a T cell subset sorted from them (not recorded which). The source of this sequence is an adult woman who had mild COVID-19 (a few samples of this study predate the infection). Cell type and time point are not known. The rearrangement joins TRBV5-1 to TRBJ2-2; 12 nucleotides match TRBD2. CDR3 coding DNA: TGCGCCAGCAGCTCACGACTAGCGGGAGTTACCGGGGAGCTGTTTTTT. This translates into CASSSRLAGVTGELFF.